A single sample gave rise to the 7 T cell receptor beta chains below, sequenced in a study of T cell responses to AZD1222 COVID-19 vaccine. The protocol was immunoSEQ multiplex PCR, while the TCRdb copy is restricted to in-frame clones and leaves out a portion. The repertoire holds 150,000 to 200,000 clones, with roughly 92% as singletons. The material sequenced was peripheral blood, taken on day 0 of AZD1222 vaccination. Receptors originate from an adult in good health.

The chain uses TRBV6-4 and TRBJ2-1; 10 nucleotides match TRBD2. The V segment lost 6 bases and the J segment 4 bases; nucleotides outside the gene matches: 6. This CDR3 comprises 15 residues. From germline, CDR1 is MRHNA and CDR2 SNTAGT. CDR3 DNA: TGTGCCAGCAGCCAACTAGCGGGGCTATACAATGAGCAGTTCTTC. The encoded protein is CASSQLAGLYNEQFF.

For the CDR3, the DNA is TGTGCCAGCAGCTTTTCGACAGGGGGCGGCGGCACTGAAGCTTTCTTT. Its translation: CASSFSTGGGGTEAFF. The chain employs TRBV7-8 and TRBJ1-1; 10 bases fit TRBD1. CDR1 and CDR2 from the germline V gene are SGHVS and FQNEAQ. Unmatched junction bases numbered 8, after V lost 3 bases and J lost 4 bases. The CDR3 is 16 amino acids.

The rearrangement joins TRBV5-1 to TRBJ2-1; tentatively, D is TRBD1 (6 bases). Germline lookup yields CDR1 SGHRS and CDR2 YFSETQ. CDR3 length: 14 residues. With 2 bases removed from V and 7 bases from J, the gap between germline ends came to 13 bases. The CDR3 here is CASSFGTRTNEQFF. CDR3 sequence (DNA): TGCGCCAGCAGCTTCGGGACAAGGACAAATGAGCAGTTCTTC.

The chain employs TRBV4-2 and TRBJ1-1; 12 nucleotides agree with TRBD1. Germline CDR1 and CDR2: LGHNA and YNFKEQ. The CDR3 has 20 residues. With V trimmed by 1 base and J by 1 base, 13 bases remained unmatched. The CDR3 spells CASSQVPGQGAFGSNTEAFF. CDR3 nucleotide sequence: TGTGCCAGCAGCCAAGTCCCGGGACAGGGGGCGTTTGGGTCGAACACTGAAGCTTTCTTT.

The chain links TRBV14 to TRBJ2-1; 12 bases are a match to TRBD2. The germline V gene encodes CDR1 SGHDN and CDR2 FVKESK. The CDR3 sequence is 15 residues long. J gave up 7 bases and V 4 bases, and 5 bases lay outside the gene matches. The CDR3 DNA reads TGTGCCAGCAGCCTGACTAGCGGGAGTTGGAATGAGCAGTTCTTC. This codes for CASSLTSGSWNEQFF.

This chain links TRBV4-2 with TRBJ2-3, with 8 bases fitting TRBD1. The ends lost 4 bases at V and 3 bases at J; junction bases unmatched: 9. There are 16 residues in the CDR3. Germline V gives CDR1 LGHNA, CDR2 YNFKEQ. In nucleotides, the CDR3 is TGTGCCAGCAGCCCACCGGGACAGGACTTAACAGATACGCAGTATTTT. Amino acids: CASSPPGQDLTDTQYF.

V is TRBV4-1 and J is TRBJ2-2; D is perhaps TRBD1 (6 bases). V was shortened by 0 bases and J by 4 bases, with 15 bases between the two germline ends. CDR1 and CDR2 (germline): MGHRA, YSYEKL. This CDR3 has 17 residues. CDR3 bases: TGCGCCAGCAGCCAAGAAATAAACAGGGTAGGCACCGGGGAGCTGTTTTTT. It codes for CASSQEINRVGTGELFF.